These 4 T cell receptor beta chains came from one sample sequenced in a study of molecular identifiers for immune sequencing clone quantification. In TCRdb, the PCR reads were re-called with MiXCR into one record per CDR3 protein. This table holds some 320,000 distinct CDR3 sequences, around a fifth found once. The sequenced sample was naive CD8+ T cells from blood, with Jurkat cell RNA spiked in. Regarding subset: FACS-sorted CD8+CD4-CCR7+CD45RA+ naive T cells. The receptors shown here come from a human donor in good health. Some libraries in this study had Jurkat cell RNA spiked in.

This clonotype was seen many times. The chain links TRBV19 to TRBJ2-3; no firm D call. Germline loops: CDR1 LNHDA, CDR2 SQIVND (reference sequence). This CDR3 spans 13 amino acids. V was cut by 6 bases and J by 1 base, with 8 bases left in between. DNA of the CDR3: TGTGCCAGTAGAGTTAAAGGCACAGATACGCAGTATTTT. Amino acid sequence: CASRVKGTDTQYF.

This clonotype was seen ten or more times. V usage is TRBV10-3 and J usage is TRBJ2-6; weak D call: TRBD1 (5 bases). In germline, CDR1 is ENHRY, CDR2 SYGVKD. V was pared by 3 bases and J by 3 bases, with 9 bases between. The length of the CDR3 is 15 residues. The CDR3: CAISEGTGGANVLTF. Written as DNA, the CDR3 is TGTGCCATCAGTGAAGGTACAGGTGGGGCCAACGTCCTGACTTTC.

Comments on this clonotype: This may come from a read error, since a much larger clone is one base off. The CDR3 coding sequence is TGTGCCAGCAGCAGGACCGAAGCCTGCACAGATACGCAGTATTTT. Protein sequence: CASSRTEACTDTQYF. The genes are TRBV21-1 and TRBJ2-3. TRBV21-1 is a listed pseudogene. The CDR3 runs 15 residues.

Comments on this clonotype: This may arise from a read error, as a much more abundant clone is one base away. This likely comes from a read error, as the CDR3 has no conserved phenylalanine or tryptophan at its end. The CDR3 coding sequence is TGTGCCAGCAGCCCCATTGAAGCTTTCCTT. It encodes CASSPIEAFL. The rearrangement links TRBV5-8 to TRBJ1-1; D not certain. The CDR3 is 10 amino acids. Per germline, CDR1 SGHTS and CDR2 YDEGEE. V lost 4 bases to trimming and J lost 7 bases, with 5 bases between them.